Listed below are T cell receptor beta chains from one sample, sequenced in a study of breast tumors, draining lymph nodes, adjacent tissues. MiXCR, run by TCRdb on the multiplex PCR reads, gives a single entry per CDR3 protein. The repertoire holds 160,000 or so distinct CDR3 sequences, with about 34% as singletons. Material: axillary lymph node tissue. The receptor set was obtained from a female donor with breast cancer. Some clones in this sample may be carry-over from other donors' samples. Both conserved end residues are part of each CDR3. A D gene is named only where the DNA matches it firmly. Not every row has a clone size; where given, it reads once, few, many or a size class.

cdr3_aa: CSARVSTYGYTF
cdr3_nt: TGCAGTGCTAGGGTCAGCACTTATGGCTACACCTTC
clone_size: many
j_call: TRBJ1-2
d_call: .
v_call: TRBV20-1

cdr3_aa: CASSPRGTFTSYEQYF
cdr3_nt: TGTGCCAGCAGCCCGAGGGGGACATTTACCTCCTACGAGCAGTACTTC
clone_size: many
j_call: TRBJ2-7
d_call: .
v_call: TRBV9

cdr3_aa: CASRELADNEQFF
cdr3_nt: TGTGCCAGCCGTGAACTAGCGGACAATGAGCAGTTCTTC
clone_size: many
j_call: TRBJ2-1
d_call: TRBD2
v_call: TRBV6-2/TRBV6-3

cdr3_aa: CSVHGGTILGGELFF
cdr3_nt: TGCAGCGTCCACGGGGGGACTATCCTTGGCGGGGAGCTGTTTTTT
clone_size: .
j_call: TRBJ2-2
d_call: TRBD2
v_call: TRBV29-1

cdr3_aa: CASSRMVPSGAGELFF
cdr3_nt: TGCGCCAGCAGCCGGATGGTACCTAGCGGGGCCGGGGAGCTGTTTTTT
clone_size: many
j_call: TRBJ2-2
d_call: TRBD2
v_call: TRBV10-1

cdr3_aa: CSVGPSGTDTQYF
cdr3_nt: TGCAGCGTGGGACCTTCCGGCACAGATACGCAGTATTTT
clone_size: many
j_call: TRBJ2-3
d_call: .
v_call: TRBV29-1

cdr3_aa: CASSDKGQGTDTQYF
cdr3_nt: TGTGCCAGCAGCGACAAGGGACAGGGAACAGATACGCAGTATTTT
clone_size: .
j_call: TRBJ2-3
d_call: TRBD1
v_call: TRBV7-4

cdr3_aa: CSVKGGGMNTEAFF
cdr3_nt: TGCAGTGTCAAGGGGGGGGGCATGAACACTGAAGCTTTCTTT
clone_size: .
j_call: TRBJ1-1
d_call: .
v_call: TRBV20-1

cdr3_aa: CASSYMGANNEQFF
cdr3_nt: TGTGCCAGCAGCTATATGGGGGCTAACAATGAGCAGTTCTTC
clone_size: .
j_call: TRBJ2-1
d_call: .
v_call: TRBV28

cdr3_aa: CASSVTGGREQYF
cdr3_nt: TGTGCCAGCAGTGTGACAGGTGGTAGGGAGCAGTACTTC
clone_size: many
j_call: TRBJ2-7
d_call: .
v_call: TRBV6-4

cdr3_aa: CASSLGAGGAETQYF
cdr3_nt: TGTGCTAGCAGCTTAGGCGCAGGGGGCGCAGAGACCCAGTACTTC
clone_size: .
j_call: TRBJ2-5
d_call: TRBD1
v_call: TRBV11-2

cdr3_aa: CAISDRTGGNQPQHF
cdr3_nt: TGTGCCATCAGTGATAGGACAGGGGGGAATCAGCCCCAGCATTTT
clone_size: many
j_call: TRBJ1-5
d_call: TRBD1
v_call: TRBV10-3

cdr3_aa: CASSSHRDRDADTIYF
cdr3_nt: TGTGCCAGCAGTAGTCACCGGGACAGGGACGCGGACACCATATATTTT
clone_size: .
j_call: TRBJ1-3
d_call: TRBD1
v_call: TRBV6-6

cdr3_aa: CASSIRQGDYGYTF
cdr3_nt: TGTGCCAGTAGTATAAGACAGGGGGACTATGGCTACACCTTC
clone_size: .
j_call: TRBJ1-2
d_call: TRBD1
v_call: TRBV19

cdr3_aa: CASSLGTGGTLYNSPLHF
cdr3_nt: TGTGCCAGCAGCTTAGGGACAGGCGGAACCCTATATAATTCACCCCTCCACTTT
clone_size: many
j_call: TRBJ1-6
d_call: TRBD1
v_call: TRBV7-2

cdr3_aa: CASSQDRTSGGKETQYF
cdr3_nt: TGCGCCAGCAGCCAAGATAGGACTAGCGGGGGGAAAGAGACCCAGTACTTC
clone_size: many
j_call: TRBJ2-5
d_call: TRBD2
v_call: TRBV4-1

cdr3_aa: CSASSFSGQGTDTQYF
cdr3_nt: TGCAGTGCCAGCAGTTTTTCGGGACAGGGGACAGATACGCAGTATTTT
clone_size: .
j_call: TRBJ2-3
d_call: TRBD1
v_call: TRBV20-1

cdr3_aa: CSVAAGPAWETQYF
cdr3_nt: TGCAGCGTTGCGGCAGGGCCAGCCTGGGAGACCCAGTACTTC
clone_size: few
j_call: TRBJ2-5
d_call: .
v_call: TRBV29-1

cdr3_aa: CASSVDRAYNSPLHF
cdr3_nt: TGTGCCAGCAGCGTAGACAGGGCCTATAATTCACCCCTCCACTTT
clone_size: many
j_call: TRBJ1-6
d_call: .
v_call: TRBV9

cdr3_aa: CASSLVPNYGYTF
cdr3_nt: TGTGCCAGCAGTTTGGTCCCTAACTATGGCTACACCTTC
clone_size: many
j_call: TRBJ1-2
d_call: .
v_call: TRBV28

cdr3_aa: CASSVETGGETQYF
cdr3_nt: TGTGCCAGCAGCGTAGAAACGGGGGGCGAGACCCAGTACTTC
clone_size: .
j_call: TRBJ2-5
d_call: .
v_call: TRBV9

cdr3_aa: CASSNTGAIDSPLHF
cdr3_nt: TGTGCCAGCAGTAACACAGGGGCAATCGATTCACCCCTCCACTTT
clone_size: many
j_call: TRBJ1-6
d_call: TRBD1
v_call: TRBV12-3/TRBV12-4

cdr3_aa: CASSPGQFSNSPLHF
cdr3_nt: TGTGCCAGCAGCCCTGGACAGTTCTCTAATTCACCCCTCCACTTT
clone_size: many
j_call: TRBJ1-6
d_call: .
v_call: TRBV11-2

cdr3_aa: CATSIGVLYNEQFF
cdr3_nt: TGTGCCACCAGTATCGGGGTACTATACAATGAGCAGTTCTTC
clone_size: .
j_call: TRBJ2-1
d_call: .
v_call: TRBV13

cdr3_aa: CATSDFRGGAGVTDTQYF
cdr3_nt: TGTGCCACCAGTGATTTCCGGGGTGGGGCAGGGGTGACAGATACGCAGTATTTT
clone_size: many
j_call: TRBJ2-3
d_call: .
v_call: TRBV24-1

cdr3_aa: CASSPVQGYNPPLHF
cdr3_nt: TGCGCCAGCAGCCCCGTCCAGGGATACAACCCACCCCTCCACTTT
clone_size: .
j_call: TRBJ1-6
d_call: .
v_call: TRBV5-1

cdr3_aa: CASSSAVTRRAGDTDTQYF
cdr3_nt: TGTGCCAGCAGCTCCGCAGTTACCCGACGCGCGGGAGACACAGATACGCAGTATTTT
clone_size: .
j_call: TRBJ2-3
d_call: TRBD2
v_call: TRBV7-9

cdr3_aa: CASSIRDTVRGYEQYF
cdr3_nt: TGTGCCAGTAGTATACGGGACACCGTACGAGGGTACGAGCAGTACTTC
clone_size: many
j_call: TRBJ2-7
d_call: .
v_call: TRBV19

cdr3_aa: CASRPFGGDNEQFF
cdr3_nt: TGTGCCAGCAGACCATTTGGGGGCGACAATGAGCAGTTCTTC
clone_size: many
j_call: TRBJ2-1
d_call: .
v_call: TRBV12-3/TRBV12-4

cdr3_aa: CASSFAEPEPQHF
cdr3_nt: TGTGCCAGCAGTTTTGCAGAACCAGAGCCCCAGCATTTT
clone_size: many
j_call: TRBJ1-5
d_call: .
v_call: TRBV12-3/TRBV12-4

cdr3_aa: CASGRTGEYQETQYF
cdr3_nt: TGTGCCAGCGGGCGGACTGGAGAGTACCAAGAGACCCAGTACTTC
clone_size: .
j_call: TRBJ2-5
d_call: .
v_call: TRBV5-6

cdr3_aa: CSARHGRRSYEQYF
cdr3_nt: TGCAGTGCTAGACACGGGCGGCGTTCCTACGAGCAGTACTTC
clone_size: many
j_call: TRBJ2-7
d_call: .
v_call: TRBV20-1

cdr3_aa: CASSPGGRDNEQFF
cdr3_nt: TGTGCCAGCTCACCAGGGGGTAGGGACAATGAGCAGTTCTTC
clone_size: .
j_call: TRBJ2-1
d_call: .
v_call: TRBV18

cdr3_aa: CASSANRLYEQYF
cdr3_nt: TGTGCCAGCAGTGCGAACAGGCTCTACGAGCAATACTTC
clone_size: once
j_call: TRBJ2-7
d_call: .
v_call: TRBV12-3/TRBV12-4

cdr3_aa: CASSSGGARETQYF
cdr3_nt: TGTGCCAGCAGTAGCGGGGGGGCGAGAGAGACCCAGTACTTC
clone_size: .
j_call: TRBJ2-5
d_call: TRBD2
v_call: TRBV9

cdr3_aa: CASSLVGLAGTGELFF
cdr3_nt: TGTGCCAGCAGCTTAGTGGGGCTAGCGGGAACCGGGGAGCTGTTTTTT
clone_size: .
j_call: TRBJ2-2
d_call: TRBD2
v_call: TRBV7-6

cdr3_aa: CASSVVGRVETQYF
cdr3_nt: TGTGCCAGCAGTGTAGTAGGGAGGGTTGAGACCCAGTACTTC
clone_size: many
j_call: TRBJ2-5
d_call: TRBD2
v_call: TRBV2

cdr3_aa: CASSHGTDYSNQPQHF
cdr3_nt: TGTGCCAGCAGCCACGGGACGGACTATAGCAATCAGCCCCAGCATTTT
clone_size: .
j_call: TRBJ1-5
d_call: .
v_call: TRBV6-5

cdr3_aa: CASSLYQTPTGVFYGYTF
cdr3_nt: TGTGCCAGCAGTCTATACCAGACCCCGACAGGGGTATTCTATGGCTACACCTTC
clone_size: few
j_call: TRBJ1-2
d_call: TRBD1
v_call: TRBV27

cdr3_aa: CASSGSGTGELFF
cdr3_nt: TGTGCCAGCAGCGGGTCTGGAACCGGGGAGCTGTTTTTT
clone_size: many
j_call: TRBJ2-2
d_call: .
v_call: TRBV9

cdr3_aa: CASSEAGTGANVLTF
cdr3_nt: TGTGCCAGCAGTGAAGCGGGGACTGGGGCCAACGTCCTGACTTTC
clone_size: .
j_call: TRBJ2-6
d_call: TRBD2
v_call: TRBV9

cdr3_aa: CASSLSYDEQFF
cdr3_nt: TGTGCCAGCAGCTTATCCTACGATGAGCAGTTCTTT
clone_size: once
j_call: TRBJ2-1
d_call: .
v_call: TRBV11-2

cdr3_aa: CASSRLTESEALF
cdr3_nt: TGTGCCAGCTCCCGGCTGACGGAGTCTGAAGCTCTCTTT
clone_size: .
j_call: TRBJ1-1
d_call: .
v_call: TRBV6-6

cdr3_aa: CASSPQGAAETQYF
cdr3_nt: TGTGCCAGCTCACCACAGGGGGCGGCGGAGACCCAGTACTTC
clone_size: many
j_call: TRBJ2-5
d_call: TRBD1
v_call: TRBV18

cdr3_aa: CSARDGSNTTTGELFF
cdr3_nt: TGCAGTGCTAGAGACGGCTCCAATACGACCACCGGGGAGCTGTTTTTT
clone_size: .
j_call: TRBJ2-2
d_call: .
v_call: TRBV20-1

cdr3_aa: CASSQGQGDYNEQFF
cdr3_nt: TGCGCCAGCAGCCAAGGACAGGGGGACTACAATGAGCAGTTCTTC
clone_size: many
j_call: TRBJ2-1
d_call: TRBD1
v_call: TRBV4-1

cdr3_aa: CASSLKAPRDTGFYEQYF
cdr3_nt: TGCGCCAGCAGCCTAAAGGCCCCCCGGGACACGGGCTTCTACGAGCAGTACTTC
clone_size: many
j_call: TRBJ2-7
d_call: .
v_call: TRBV4-1

cdr3_aa: CTLDRGRNTEAFF
cdr3_nt: TGCACCCTCGACAGGGGGCGAAACACTGAAGCTTTCTTT
clone_size: few
j_call: TRBJ1-1
d_call: TRBD1
v_call: TRBV20-1

cdr3_aa: CASTSRGEVITDTQYF
cdr3_nt: TGTGCCAGCACCTCCCGAGGTGAGGTTATCACAGATACGCAGTATTTT
clone_size: many
j_call: TRBJ2-3
d_call: .
v_call: TRBV9

cdr3_aa: CASSLGGGTSEKLLF
cdr3_nt: TGCGCCAGCAGCCTAGGTGGAGGGACTAGTGAAAAACTGCTTTTT
clone_size: .
j_call: TRBJ1-4
d_call: .
v_call: TRBV5-1